One and the same sample provided the 15 T cell receptor beta chains below, sequenced in a study of blood T cell repertoires in COVID-19. Measured with immunoSEQ multiplex PCR; TCRdb has only the in-frame clones, and not every one. The sample lists approximately 180,000 clones, 75% to 85% occurring once. Specimen: PBMCs or T cells enriched from blood (not recorded which). The receptor source for this set is a woman in her fifties or sixties with acute COVID-19.

This clone was counted only a few times. The V gene is TRBV4-1, the J gene TRBJ1-1; TRBD1 matches at 9 bases. This CDR3 comprises 15 residues. Losses at the gene ends were 3 bases for V and 2 bases for J; bases not matched to a gene: 4. CDR1 and CDR2 from the germline V gene are MGHRA and YSYEKL. The CDR3 nucleotides are TGCGCCAGCAGCCACTTCACAGGGGGCAACACTGAAGCTTTCTTT. Translated: CASSHFTGGNTEAFF.

This clone came up once. The chain uses TRBV19 and TRBJ1-1; D is perhaps TRBD1 (5 bases). This CDR3 has 15 residues. Germline V gene lookup returns CDR1 LNHDA and CDR2 SQIVND (reference sequence). The V end was cut by 7 bases, the J end by 5 bases, with 20 bases between. This CDR3 reads CASNRGDVRGTEAFF. The CDR3 nucleotides are TGTGCCAGTAACCGCGGGGACGTCCGAGGTACTGAAGCTTTCTTT. The full variable domain, in which reference TRBV19 and TRBJ1-1 provide the parts outside the CDR3, is DGGITQSPKYLFRKEGQNVTLSCEQNLNHDAMYWYRQDPGQGLRLIYYSQIVNDFQKGDIAEGYSVSREKKESFPLTVTSAQKNPTAFYLCASNRGDVRGTEAFFGQGTRLTVV.

This clone was seen more than once but under ten times. The CDR3 here is CASSFGQGNGNTIYF. DNA of the CDR3: TGTGCCAGCAGCTTTGGACAGGGTAATGGAAACACCATATATTTT. The chain carries TRBV7-9 and TRBJ1-3; TRBD1 matches at 8 bases. This CDR3 spans 15 amino acids. Looked up from germline, CDR1 is SEHNR and CDR2 is FQNEAQ (reference sequence). The V segment lost 3 bases and the J segment 3 bases; nucleotides outside the gene matches: 4.

The chain uses TRBV19 and TRBJ2-5; 8 bases agree with TRBD1. Per the germline V gene, CDR1 is LNHDA and CDR2 is SQIVND (reference sequence). The CDR3 consists of 14 residues. With 6 bases clipped from V and 5 bases from J, the junction kept 8 bases outside the gene matches. The CDR3 nucleotides are TGTGCCAGTAGCCGACAGGGGCTGAGGGAGACCCAGTACTTC. Protein: CASSRQGLRETQYF. Full variable domain (missing parts from reference TRBV19 and TRBJ2-5): DGGITQSPKYLFRKEGQNVTLSCEQNLNHDAMYWYRQDPGQGLRLIYYSQIVNDFQKGDIAEGYSVSREKKESFPLTVTSAQKNPTAFYLCASSRQGLRETQYFGPGTRLLVL.

The chain combines TRBV11-2 with TRBJ2-2; 7 bases match TRBD2. This CDR3 is 16 amino acids long. V trimming: 1 base; J trimming: 1 base; junction bases outside the gene matches: 3. Germline-derived CDR1 and CDR2 are SGHAT and FQNNGV. The CDR3 DNA follows: TGTGCCAGCAGCTTAGTCTCGGGGGGGAACACCGGGGAGCTGTTTTTT. Encoded protein: CASSLVSGGNTGELFF.

This clone was observed a few times. This chain connects TRBV24-1 to TRBJ2-3; maybe TRBD2 (5 bases). This CDR3 is built from 15 residues. CDR1 is KGHDR and CDR2 is SFDVKD in the germline V gene. V lost 4 bases to trimming and J lost 4 bases, with 14 bases between them. The CDR3 DNA follows: TGTGCCACCAGTGACCGTACTAGGATTCCAGATACGCAGTATTTT. Translated: CATSDRTRIPDTQYF.

The J gene is TRBJ1-5, the V gene TRBV28; TRBD1 might be the D (6 bases). Deletions cut 2 bases from V and 7 bases from J, with 12 bases between. This CDR3 comprises 14 residues. CDR1 is MDHEN, CDR2 SYDVKM, per germline. The CDR3: CASSLTGTRQPQHF. Written as DNA, the CDR3 is TGTGCCAGCAGTTTAACAGGGACACGGCAGCCCCAGCATTTT.

The chain has TRBV29-1 and TRBJ2-7; tentative D call: TRBD2 (6 bases). V shed 8 bases and J shed 0 bases, with 14 bases lying between them. Germline CDR1 reads SQVTM; CDR2 reads ANQGSEA. CDR3 length equals 13 residues. The chain's CDR3 is CSTGWRDSYEQYV. In nucleotides, the CDR3 is TGCAGCACTGGATGGAGGGACTCCTACGAGCAGTACGTC.

The CDR3 bases are TGTGCCAGTAGTATAGAGGTTGACAGATATCAGCCCCAGCATTTT. This codes for CASSIEVDRYQPQHF. The chain uses TRBV19 and TRBJ1-5, with D tentatively TRBD1 (5 bases). With 0 bases removed from V and 5 bases from J, the gap between germline ends came to 11 bases. Germline values: CDR1 LNHDA, CDR2 SQIVND (reference sequence). CDR3 length: 15 amino acids.

This clone was recorded at least ten times. The chain is built from TRBV28 and TRBJ2-7; 8 nucleotides align to TRBD1. J gave up 7 bases and V 2 bases, and 10 bases lay outside the gene matches. The germline V gene has CDR1 MDHEN and CDR2 SYDVKM. This CDR3 comprises 15 residues. As DNA, the CDR3 is TGTGCCAGCAGTTTAGGGGTTGGACAGGGTAGGGAGCAGTACGTC. It codes for CASSLGVGQGREQYV.

This clone has a handful of counts. V usage is TRBV5-1 and J usage is TRBJ2-2, with TRBD2 matching over 14 bases. This CDR3 contains 15 residues. Trimming cost V 7 bases and J 7 bases; bases outside gene matches: 6. Germline V CDR1 and CDR2: SGHRS, YFSETQ. CDR3 coding DNA: TGCGCCAGCGGCGGACTAGCGGGGGGAGACGGGGAGCTGTTTTTT. Translated: CASGGLAGGDGELFF. The full variable domain, rest sourced from reference TRBV5-1 and TRBJ2-2, is KAGVTQTPRYLIKTRGQQVTLSCSPISGHRSVSWYQQTPGQGLQFLFEYFSETQRNKGNFPGRFSGRQFSNSRSEMNVSTLELGDSALYLCASGGLAGGDGELFFGEGSRLTVL.

J is TRBJ2-7 and V is TRBV23-1, with TRBD1 matching over 8 bases. TRBV23-1 is filed as an ORF, its function uncertain. J gave up 4 bases and V 4 bases, and 15 bases lay outside the gene matches. The length of the CDR3 is 17 residues. CDR3 sequence reads: CASSPIPRTGTVYEQYV. The CDR3 coding sequence is TGCGCCAGCAGTCCGATCCCCAGGACAGGGACGGTTTACGAGCAGTACGTC.

This sequence joins TRBV5-8 and TRBJ1-5, with a possible D match to TRBD1 (6 bases). Germline V gene data show CDR1 as SGHTS and CDR2 as YDEGEE. V gave up 5 bases and J gave up 3 bases, with 21 bases separating them. The CDR3 consists of 17 residues. This CDR3 is CASRPPAGAGLNQPQHF. CDR3 nucleotide sequence: TGTGCCAGCAGGCCCCCCGCGGGGGCAGGACTCAATCAGCCCCAGCATTTT.

V gene TRBV5-1 combines with J gene TRBJ1-5, with D possibly matching TRBD1 (5 bases). Germline CDR1 is SGHRS and CDR2 is YFSETQ. This CDR3 is built from 14 residues. V dropped 3 bases and J dropped 0 bases, with 7 bases sitting between them. CDR3 sequence reads: CASSSGDSNQPQHF. The CDR3 DNA sequence: TGCGCCAGCAGCTCGGGGGATAGCAATCAGCCCCAGCATTTT. The full variable domain, its missing parts supplied by reference TRBV5-1 and TRBJ1-5, is KAGVTQTPRYLIKTRGQQVTLSCSPISGHRSVSWYQQTPGQGLQFLFEYFSETQRNKGNFPGRFSGRQFSNSRSEMNVSTLELGDSALYLCASSSGDSNQPQHFGDGTRLSIL.

V gene TRBV28 combines with J gene TRBJ1-3, with 7 bases fitting TRBD1. From germline, CDR1 is MDHEN and CDR2 SYDVKM. V dropped 4 bases and J dropped 2; count of bases not matched to a gene: 20. This CDR3 spans 20 amino acids. The CDR3 nucleotides read TGTGCCAGCAGTTCCCCGGGACAGAGTACGGACTCCCCAACTGGAAACACCATATATTTT. Its protein product is CASSSPGQSTDSPTGNTIYF. Looking up the rest from reference TRBV28 and TRBJ1-3 gives the full variable domain: DVKVTQSSRYLVKRTGEKVFLECVQDMDHENMFWYRQDPGLGLRLIYFSYDVKMKEKGDIPEGYSVSREKKERFSLILESASTNQTSMYLCASSSPGQSTDSPTGNTIYFGEGSWLTVV.